The 10 T cell receptor beta chains below were found in one sample sequenced in a study of blood T cell repertoires in COVID-19 (dated by TCRdb to the early 2020s). Library prep was done by the immunoSEQ multiplex PCR assay. TCRdb took over this immuneACCESS table, retaining in-frame rearrangements with V and J assigned. Such tables are incomplete; in checked studies, under half of the missing clones stem from an unresolved V gene, and the remainder is unexplained. This sample is represented by about 480,000 clones; about nine tenths of them were singletons. The ten largest make up 10% to 15% of the sample. Input material: peripheral blood. The receptors here all came from a woman aged 45-65 years with COVID-19, enrolled during active disease.

The V gene is TRBV5-4, the J gene TRBJ1-1, with TRBD1 identical over 10 bases. This CDR3 is built from 15 residues. The V segment lost 3 bases and the J segment 8 bases; nucleotides outside the gene matches: 10. Germline V gene data show CDR1 as SGHNT and CDR2 as YYREEE (reference sequence). The CDR3 spells CASSSGQGRPGEAFF. The CDR3 nucleotides read TGTGCCAGCAGCTCGGGACAGGGGCGGCCGGGAGAAGCTTTCTTT.

This chain uses TRBV6-5 with TRBJ2-4; D is unclear. V lost 5 bases, J lost 0 bases, and 8 bases lay in between. Germline-derived CDR1 and CDR2 are MNHEY and SVGAGI. The CDR3 covers 14 residues. CDR3 nucleotides: TGTGCCAGCAGTCCGTTCGGAGCCAAAAACATTCAGTACTTC. This translates into CASSPFGAKNIQYF.

This clone was recorded once. This chain joins TRBV19 and TRBJ2-7; D is uncertain. V was shortened by 2 bases and J by 3 bases, with 8 bases between the two germline ends. The CDR3 covers 13 residues. From germline, CDR1 is LNHDA and CDR2 SQIVND (reference sequence). CDR3 protein: CASSISVGYEQYF. In DNA, the CDR3 is TGTGCCAGTAGTATATCGGTTGGCTACGAGCAGTACTTC.

This rearrangement joins TRBV2 to TRBJ1-1, with 8 nucleotides matching TRBD1. The CDR3 runs 14 residues. V gave up 5 bases and J gave up 1 base; unmatched junction bases: 3. CDR1 is SNHLY and CDR2 is FYNNEI in the germline V gene. The CDR3 DNA reads TGTGCCAGCAGTACAGGGACAGGGAACACTGAAGCTTTCTTT. Its translation is CASSTGTGNTEAFF.

The V gene is TRBV11-2, the J gene TRBJ1-2, with D perhaps matching TRBD1 (5 bases). This CDR3 is built from 13 residues. V lost 2 bases to trimming and J lost 4 bases, with 8 bases between them. Germline CDR1 reads SGHAT; CDR2 reads FQNNGV. The CDR3, as DNA: TGTGCCAGCAGCTTACAGGGAAGCTATGGCTACACCTTC. Protein product: CASSLQGSYGYTF.

CDR3 DNA sequence: TGCGCCAGCAGTGAGAACAGGTACACAGATACGCAGTATTTT. Translated, it gives CASSENRYTDTQYF. The genes are TRBV10-1 and TRBJ2-3; perhaps TRBD1 as D (5 bases). The CDR3 totals 14 residues. CDR1 is WNHNN, CDR2 SYGVQD, per germline (reference sequence). V shed 2 bases and J shed 2 bases, with 8 bases lying between them.

J is TRBJ2-1 and V is TRBV5-1, with 9 bases aligning to TRBD1. Germline lookup yields CDR1 SGHRS and CDR2 YFSETQ. This CDR3 is 15 amino acids long. The V and J ends lost 5 bases and 2 bases, in that order; junction bases with no gene match: 5. CDR3 protein: CASSTTGGTYNEQFF. CDR3 DNA sequence: TGCGCCAGCAGTACCACAGGGGGCACCTACAATGAGCAGTTCTTC.

Of note for this clone: The junction departs from germline at one end; a sequencing error may be responsible. The chain employs TRBV2 and TRBJ1-2, with D uncertain. There are 10 residues in the CDR3. Germline V gene data show CDR1 as SNHLY and CDR2 as FYNNEI. The CDR3 DNA sequence: TGCGCTGGGTTGGAGTCTGGCTACACCTTC. Encoded protein: CAGLESGYTF.

The genes are TRBV10-2 and TRBJ2-3; D is undetermined. The V end lost 7 bases, the J end lost 2 bases, and 4 bases lay between the germline ends. The CDR3 consists of 11 residues. Germline CDR1 reads WSHSY; CDR2 reads SAAADI. The CDR3 bases are TGCGCCAGCACCCACACAGATACGCAGTATTTT. This gives the protein CASTHTDTQYF.

The gene calls are TRBV7-3 and TRBJ2-3; a possible D gene is TRBD2 (6 bases). Trimming removed 2 bases from V and 0 bases from J, with 9 bases in between. This CDR3 comprises 15 residues. CDR1 and CDR2 (germline): SGHTA, FQGTGA. This chain's CDR3 is CASSLRGLSTDTQYF. The CDR3 nucleotides are TGTGCCAGCAGCTTACGGGGACTTAGCACAGATACGCAGTATTTT.